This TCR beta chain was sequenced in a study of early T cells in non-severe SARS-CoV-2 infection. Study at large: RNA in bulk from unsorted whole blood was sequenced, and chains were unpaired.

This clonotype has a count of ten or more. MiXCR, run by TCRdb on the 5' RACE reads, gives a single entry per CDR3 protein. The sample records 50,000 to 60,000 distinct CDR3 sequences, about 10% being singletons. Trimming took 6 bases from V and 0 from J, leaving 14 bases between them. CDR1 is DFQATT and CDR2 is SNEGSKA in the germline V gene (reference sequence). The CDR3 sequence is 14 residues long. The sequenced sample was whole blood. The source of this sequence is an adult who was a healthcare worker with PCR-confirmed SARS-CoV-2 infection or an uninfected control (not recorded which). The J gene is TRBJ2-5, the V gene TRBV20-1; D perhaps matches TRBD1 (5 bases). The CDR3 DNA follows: TGCAGTGCCGGCCTTTCGGACAACCAAGAGACCCAGTACTTC. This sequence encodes CSAGLSDNQETQYF.